These 12 T cell receptor beta chains were sequenced from one sample in a study of T cell responses to AZD1222 COVID-19 vaccine. Clones were sequenced by immunoSEQ multiplex PCR, and TCRdb holds only the in-frame ones, with some missing. The table shows about 140,000 clones, with approximately 94% occurring only once. Sequences were derived from peripheral blood, sampled on day 0 of AZD1222 vaccination. The receptors originated from an adult in good health.

The J gene is TRBJ1-4, the V gene TRBV5-1, with TRBD1 identical over 10 bases. Germline-derived CDR1 and CDR2 are SGHRS and YFSETQ. V was pared by 2 bases and J by 4 bases, with 5 bases of the junction left unmatched. This CDR3 comprises 16 residues. The CDR3 loop reads CASSFFGTGVNEKLFF. The DNA for the CDR3 is TGCGCCAGCAGCTTTTTCGGGACAGGGGTTAATGAAAAACTGTTTTTT.

The chain has TRBV7-3 and TRBJ1-6; D is possibly TRBD1 (5 bases). CDR3 length equals 13 residues. Trimming shortened V by 6 bases and J by 8 bases, and 11 bases separated the two germline ends. Per germline, CDR1 SGHTA and CDR2 FQGTGA. CDR3 in amino acids: CASSWGEDSPLHF. The CDR3 region has the DNA TGTGCCAGCAGTTGGGGGGAGGATTCACCCCTCCACTTT.

The gene calls are TRBV4-1 and TRBJ1-2; D is unresolved. Trimming pared 0 bases from V and 4 bases from J, leaving 6 bases between. The CDR3 has 13 amino acids. CDR1 and CDR2 from the germline V gene are MGHRA and YSYEKL. CDR3 protein: CASSQETVYGYTF. The CDR3 coding sequence is TGCGCCAGCAGCCAAGAAACAGTCTATGGCTACACCTTC.

The CDR3 coding sequence is TGTGCCAGCAGCTTGTTGGAGACTAAAGCCTACACCTTC. Its translation is CASSLLETKAYTF. The chain recombines TRBV5-5 with TRBJ1-2; D remains ambiguous. CDR3 length equals 13 residues. Trimming pared 1 base from V and 10 bases from J, leaving 14 bases between. Germline CDR1 and CDR2: SGHKS and YYEKEE (reference sequence).

The chain links TRBV10-3 to TRBJ1-2, with no clear D. Germline V gene lookup returns CDR1 ENHRY and CDR2 SYGVKD. V dropped 3 bases and J dropped 6 bases, with 26 bases sitting between them. The CDR3 is 18 amino acids. The CDR3 DNA reads as TGTGCCATCAGTGATTACTCCGGACTCTTCTCAAACGTCAATGGCTACACCTTC. Residues: CAISDYSGLFSNVNGYTF.

The chain uses TRBV7-3 and TRBJ1-1; no clear D gene. V was clipped by 5 bases and J by 7 bases, with 14 bases between them. The germline V gene has CDR1 SGHTA and CDR2 FQGTGA. This CDR3 spans 13 amino acids. This chain's CDR3 is CASSIGWRDEAFF. The CDR3 DNA reads TGTGCCAGCAGCATAGGGTGGAGAGATGAAGCTTTCTTT.

This clone has only one observation. The CDR3 DNA is TGTGCCAGCAGCCCCCGGACAGGCTACAACCCTGGAAACACCATATATTTT. Amino acids: CASSPRTGYNPGNTIYF. The chain uses TRBV9 and TRBJ1-3; 7 bases fit TRBD1. CDR3 size: 17 residues. The V and J ends lost 4 bases and 2 bases, in that order; junction bases with no gene match: 12. Germline loops: CDR1 SGDLS, CDR2 YYNGEE.

This chain uses TRBV6-5 with TRBJ2-7, with TRBD1 matching over 8 bases. J gave up 3 bases and V 8 bases, and 9 bases lay outside the gene matches. This CDR3 spans 14 amino acids. In germline, CDR1 is MNHEY, CDR2 SVGAGI. CDR3 sequence reads: CASGQGAEHYEQYF. As DNA, the CDR3 is TGTGCCAGCGGGCAGGGGGCGGAGCACTACGAGCAGTACTTC.

The chain is built from TRBV4-1 and TRBJ2-7, with no clear D. The CDR3 length is 15 residues. The V and J ends lost 0 bases and 0 bases respectively, with 9 bases between them. From germline, CDR1 is MGHRA and CDR2 YSYEKL. The CDR3 DNA follows: TGCGCCAGCAGCCAAGAGACCTTGAGCTCCTACGAGCAGTACTTC. As protein: CASSQETLSSYEQYF.

The chain carries TRBV15 and TRBJ1-5; D possibly corresponds to TRBD1 (6 bases). Germline CDR1 LNHNV, CDR2 YYDKDF (reference sequence). Trimming removed 0 bases from V and 6 bases from J, with 15 bases in between. The CDR3 covers 16 residues. The CDR3 reads CATSRDPGGAGQPQHF. The CDR3 bases are TGTGCCACCAGCAGAGATCCCGGGGGGGCTGGTCAGCCCCAGCATTTT.

This clone was found once. J is TRBJ1-1 and V is TRBV7-9; TRBD1 agrees at 8 bases. Per germline, CDR1 SEHNR and CDR2 FQNEAQ (reference sequence). V lost 6 bases, J lost 7 bases, and 7 bases stayed unmatched. CDR3 size: 13 residues. This CDR3 reads CASSSLGQGEAFF. The CDR3 nucleotides read TGTGCCAGCAGTTCACTCGGACAGGGTGAAGCTTTCTTT.

This sequence joins TRBV5-6 and TRBJ1-6, with D possibly TRBD1 on 6 matching bases. Per the germline V gene, CDR1 is SGHDT and CDR2 is YYEEEE. This CDR3 region has 14 residues. V dropped 4 bases and J dropped 5 bases, with 10 bases sitting between them. CDR3 sequence: CASSRPGDNSPLHF. The CDR3 bases are TGTGCCAGCAGCAGGCCAGGGGATAATTCACCCCTCCACTTT.